One and the same sample provided the 17 T cell receptor beta chains below, sequenced in a study of blood T cell repertoires in COVID-19. The repertoire was sequenced with immunoSEQ multiplex PCR; TCRdb's copy has only in-frame clones and lacks some. The data show about 220,000 clones, with roughly 84% seen just once and about 20% held by the top ten. The specimen sequenced was peripheral blood. These receptors were collected from a man between 25 and 39 years old with active or convalescent COVID-19.

This clone has a single count. The genes are TRBV3-1 (or the pseudogene TRBV3-2) and TRBJ1-6, with D perhaps TRBD1 (6 bases). Germline loops: CDR1 LGHDT, CDR2 YNNKEL (reference sequence). The CDR3 runs 16 residues. Trimming removed 4 bases from V and 6 bases from J, with 16 bases in between. This CDR3 reads CASSRQQGGGNSPLHF. The CDR3 bases are TGTGCCAGCAGCCGACAACAGGGCGGTGGTAATTCACCCCTCCACTTT.

The genes are TRBV5-5 and TRBJ2-3, with TRBD2 matching over 10 bases. Germline V gene lookup returns CDR1 SGHKS and CDR2 YYEKEE (reference sequence). The CDR3 has 16 amino acids. V lost 0 bases, J lost 5 bases, and 6 bases stayed unmatched. CDR3 DNA sequence: TGTGCCAGCAGCTTGGGACTAGCGGGCCGGGGAGATACGCAGTATTTT. Encoded protein: CASSLGLAGRGDTQYF.

The chain couples TRBV29-1 to TRBJ1-4; TRBD1 matches at 10 bases. Germline CDR1 SQVTM, CDR2 ANQGSEA. This CDR3 is built from 17 residues. V gave up 6 bases and J gave up 3 bases; unmatched junction bases: 13. The CDR3 sequence: CSVRTGGSYGSNEKLFF. CDR3 DNA: TGCAGCGTAAGGACAGGGGGTTCATATGGGTCTAATGAAAAACTGTTTTTT.

The chain joins TRBV9 to TRBJ1-1, with 9 bases identical to TRBD1. CDR1 is SGDLS and CDR2 is YYNGEE in the germline V gene. V shed 6 bases, J shed 1 base, and the junction held 4 bases outside the gene matches. CDR3 length: 14 amino acids. The DNA for the CDR3 is TGTGCCAGCAACCCGACAGGGGGGAACACTGAAGCTTTCTTT. This encodes CASNPTGGNTEAFF.

This sequence joins TRBV19 and TRBJ2-1; 10 nucleotides match TRBD1. With V trimmed by 9 bases and J by 4 bases, 12 bases remained unmatched. This CDR3 comprises 16 residues. Germline lookup yields CDR1 LNHDA and CDR2 SQIVND (reference sequence). The CDR3 nucleotides are TGTGCCAGACGAACCTCCGGGACAGGGGTTTACAATGAGCAGTTCTTC. It encodes CARRTSGTGVYNEQFF.

The rearrangement joins TRBV13 to TRBJ2-5, with TRBD2 identical over 10 bases. V lost 4 bases to trimming and J lost 2 bases; unmatched junction nucleotides: 4. The CDR3 sequence is 15 residues long. Looked up from germline, CDR1 is PRHDT and CDR2 is FYEKMQ (reference sequence). DNA for the CDR3: TGTGCCAGCAGCTACGGGACTAGCGTACAAGAGACCCAGTACTTC. Residues: CASSYGTSVQETQYF.

The genes are TRBV10-3 and TRBJ1-3; D remains ambiguous. Germline assignment: CDR1 ENHRY and CDR2 SYGVKD. This CDR3 is 12 amino acids long. The V end was cut by 1 base, the J end by 7 bases, with 5 bases between. CDR3 residues: CAISEYSNTIYF. CDR3 DNA: TGTGCCATCAGTGAGTACAGCAACACCATATATTTT.

The chain links TRBV27 to TRBJ2-7; 7 nucleotides line up with TRBD1. The CDR3 loop spans 14 amino acids. The V and J ends lost 4 bases and 3 bases, in that order; junction bases with no gene match: 6. Germline CDR1 and CDR2: MNHEY and SMNVEV (reference sequence). This CDR3 reads CASSSPGQIYEQYF. CDR3 sequence (DNA): TGTGCCAGCAGTTCCCCGGGACAGATCTACGAGCAGTACTTC.

V usage is TRBV19 and J usage is TRBJ2-5; TRBD1 matches at 11 bases. With V trimmed by 8 bases and J by 4 bases, 3 bases remained unmatched. CDR3 length equals 13 residues. Germline V gene lookup returns CDR1 LNHDA and CDR2 SQIVND (reference sequence). Here the CDR3 DNA reads TGTGCCAGTGGACAGGGGGCTGCAGAGACCCAGTACTTC. Amino acid sequence: CASGQGAAETQYF.

This chain connects TRBV11-2 to TRBJ2-7, with a tentative D call TRBD1 (6 bases). The CDR3 covers 14 residues. Germline V gives CDR1 SGHAT, CDR2 FQNNGV. Trimming left V 1 base short and J 2 bases short, with 9 bases between. CDR3 loop: CASSLARQAYEQYF. The CDR3 DNA reads TGTGCCAGCAGCTTAGCCCGACAGGCCTACGAGCAGTACTTC.

This clone was seen more than once but under ten times. The chain has TRBV6-5 and TRBJ1-2, with a possible D match to TRBD1 (6 bases). CDR3 length equals 13 residues. The germline gives CDR1 MNHEY, CDR2 SVGAGI. V gave up 6 bases and J gave up 7 bases, with 15 bases separating them. CDR3: CASSEGHFVGYTF. The CDR3 DNA reads as TGTGCCAGCAGCGAGGGACATTTCGTTGGCTACACCTTC.

This clone has only one observation. The chain links TRBV10-3 to TRBJ1-5, with 9 bases lining up with TRBD1. The V gene end was trimmed by 4 bases and the J gene end by 6 bases; junction bases not matched to a gene: 4. CDR3 length: 14 amino acids. Germline V gives CDR1 ENHRY, CDR2 SYGVKD. The CDR3 spells CAISAGTGSQPQHF. The DNA of the CDR3 is TGTGCCATCAGTGCCGGGACAGGGAGTCAGCCCCAGCATTTT.

The chain links TRBV19 to TRBJ1-5, with a tentative D call TRBD1 (5 bases). The length of the CDR3 is 14 residues. The V end was cut by 5 bases, the J end by 7 bases, with 15 bases between. CDR1 is LNHDA, CDR2 SQIVND, per germline (reference sequence). The CDR3 coding sequence is TGTGCCAGTAGTGTCGGACAAACGAGACAGCCCCAGCATTTT. This encodes CASSVGQTRQPQHF.

In DNA, the CDR3 is TGTGCCAGCAGCTTGGCCCGGGGCTACACCTTC. It encodes CASSLARGYTF. The chain couples TRBV5-5 to TRBJ1-2; no clear D gene. Looked up from germline, CDR1 is SGHKS and CDR2 is YYEKEE (reference sequence). The CDR3 has 11 residues. Between the trimmed V and J ends, which lost 0 bases and 8 bases, there was a span of 5 bases.

The V gene is TRBV10-3, the J gene TRBJ2-3; tentatively, D is TRBD1 (5 bases). The CDR3 sequence is 12 residues long. The V end was cut by 2 bases, the J end by 5 bases, with 5 bases between. Germline values: CDR1 ENHRY, CDR2 SYGVKD. The CDR3 region has the DNA TGTGCCATCAGTGAGGACAGAGATACGCAGTATTTT. Translated: CAISEDRDTQYF.

This chain joins TRBV2 and TRBJ2-7; TRBD2 might be the D (5 bases). The V gene's germline CDR1 is SNHLY and CDR2 FYNNEI. The V end was cut by 1 base, the J end by 2 bases, with 15 bases between. The CDR3 length is 16 residues. CDR3 sequence (DNA): TGTGCCAGCAGTGAAGGAGGCGGGCTCATACCCTACGAGCAGTACTTC. It codes for CASSEGGGLIPYEQYF.

This clone was counted a few times. The chain carries TRBV6-5 and TRBJ2-1; tentatively, D is TRBD1 (6 bases). Germline CDR1 and CDR2: MNHEY and SVGAGI. CDR3 length: 12 residues. Trimming left V 5 bases short and J 8 bases short, with 10 bases between. CDR3 DNA: TGTGCCAGCAGTAACAGGGTTCATGAGCAGTTCTTC. This codes for CASSNRVHEQFF.